Listed below are T cell receptor beta chains from one sample, sequenced in a study of T cells in Graves' hyperthyroidism and ophthalmopathy. TCRdb recomputed calls from the multiplex PCR reads with MiXCR, one row per CDR3 protein. The repertoire holds approximately 610,000 distinct CDR3 sequences, with approximately 14% as singletons. Material: blood. The receptors were gathered from a woman aged 35 to 49 with Graves' ophthalmopathy. The CDR3 runs from the conserved cysteine through the conserved F or W. The D gene is left open where the match is weak. Not every row has a clone size; where given, it reads once, few, many or a size class.

J | V | size | D | DNA | CDR3
TRBJ2-3 | TRBV30 | . | . | TGTGCCTCGAACCGGGGGTACACAGATACGCAGTATTTT | CASNRGYTDTQYF
TRBJ1-3 | TRBV11-2 | many | TRBD1 | TGTGCCAGCAGCACTTTACAGGGGATCAGCTCTGGAAACACCATATATTTT | CASSTLQGISSGNTIYF
TRBJ2-7 | TRBV20-1 | few | TRBD2 | TGCAGTGCTAGAGGCACTAGCGCTCCCTTCGAGCAGTACTTC | CSARGTSAPFEQYF
TRBJ2-5 | TRBV6-2/TRBV6-3 | . | TRBD2 | TGTGCCAGCAGTTATGCTAGCGGGAAGGAGACCCAGTACTTC | CASSYASGKETQYF
TRBJ2-5 | TRBV12-3/TRBV12-4 | . | . | TGTGCCAGCAGCCCCTCCGGAGGTACAGAGACCCAGTACTTC | CASSPSGGTETQYF
TRBJ1-2 | TRBV24-1 | many | TRBD1 | TGTGCCACCAGTGAGGGACAGGGGCGCTATGGCTACACCTTC | CATSEGQGRYGYTF
TRBJ1-5 | TRBV27 | many | TRBD1 | TGTGCCAGCAGTATCGACAGGGGAAATCAGCCCCAGCATTTT | CASSIDRGNQPQHF
TRBJ2-7 | TRBV20-1 | many | TRBD1 | TGCAGTGCTAATATGGGAAGGACAGGGGATTCCTACGAGCAGTACTTC | CSANMGRTGDSYEQYF
TRBJ2-2 | TRBV9 | many | . | TGTGCCAGCAGCCCCCGAGGGGGGAGTAACACCGGGGAGCTGTTTTTT | CASSPRGGSNTGELFF
TRBJ1-5 | TRBV2 | many | TRBD1 | TGTGCCAGCGCGGGTACAGGGGGCTATCAGCCCCAGCATTTT | CASAGTGGYQPQHF
TRBJ1-1 | TRBV6-8 | . | . | TGTGCCAGTCCAACTGAAGCTTTCTTT | CASPTEAFF
TRBJ2-5 | TRBV28 | . | TRBD1 | TGTGCCAGCAGTCACAGGGACAGACAGCTCCAAGAGACCCAGTACTTC | CASSHRDRQLQETQYF
TRBJ1-2 | TRBV7-9 | many | . | TGTGCCAGCAGCTTATGGACAGACTATGGCTACACCTTC | CASSLWTDYGYTF
TRBJ2-7 | TRBV7-2 | many | TRBD2 | TGTGCCAGCAGCTTAGCCGGGACTAGCGGGATCGACGAGCAGTACTTC | CASSLAGTSGIDEQYF
TRBJ2-7 | TRBV27 | many | TRBD1 | TGTGCCAGCAGGGACAGGGCGTATACCTACGAGCAGTACTTC | CASRDRAYTYEQYF
TRBJ2-7 | TRBV7-3 | . | . | TGTGCCAGCAGCTCGACCCCGGGACCATCCTACGAGCAGTACTTC | CASSSTPGPSYEQYF
TRBJ2-1 | TRBV20-1 | many | . | TGCAGTGCTAGAGAGGACCCCACTAGCTCCTACAATGAGCAGTTCTTC | CSAREDPTSSYNEQFF
TRBJ2-2 | TRBV6-2/TRBV6-3 | few | TRBD2 | TGTGCCAGCAGGGATCCGGGACTAGCGGGACCCGGGGAGCTGTTTTTT | CASRDPGLAGPGELFF
TRBJ1-2 | TRBV19 | many | . | TGTGCCAGTAGTACCCTTTTCGGGCCTCGGGACTATGGCTACACCTTC | CASSTLFGPRDYGYTF
TRBJ1-1 | TRBV15 | once | TRBD1 | TGTGCCACCAGCAACGAGTGGAAGTTAACAGGGGGAACTGAAGCTTTCTTT | CATSNEWKLTGGTEAFF
TRBJ1-2 | TRBV6-5 | . | TRBD1 | TGTGCCAGCAGTTACCTTTCCACAGGGGGCGACGGCTACACCTTC | CASSYLSTGGDGYTF
TRBJ2-2 | TRBV7-3 | many | TRBD2 | TGTGCCAGCAGCCCTCTAGCGGGAGACACCGGGGAGCTGTTTTTT | CASSPLAGDTGELFF
TRBJ1-2 | TRBV4-2 | many | . | TGTGCCAGCAGCCAAGGAGGATCGGCCTTCTATGGCTACACCTTC | CASSQGGSAFYGYTF
TRBJ2-5 | TRBV5-1 | many | TRBD2 | TGCGCCAGCAGCCCGGTCCCGGGACTAGCGGGAGAACAGACCCAGTACTTC | CASSPVPGLAGEQTQYF
TRBJ2-5 | TRBV4-2 | many | TRBD2 | TGTGCCAGCAGCCAAGTACACGGGACTAGCGGGAGTAGGGAGACCCAGTACTTC | CASSQVHGTSGSRETQYF
TRBJ1-1 | TRBV19 | many | TRBD1 | TGTGCCAGTATGGACAGGACTAACACTGAAGCTTTCTTT | CASMDRTNTEAFF
TRBJ2-2 | TRBV6-5 | few | TRBD1 | TGTGCCAGCAGTTACTCGGACAGGGGTACCGGGGAGCTGTTTTTT | CASSYSDRGTGELFF
TRBJ2-7 | TRBV6-1 | . | . | TGTGCCAGCAGTGCGGAACTGGGCGAGCAGTACTTC | CASSAELGEQYF
TRBJ2-7 | TRBV7-9 | . | TRBD1 | TGTGCCAGCAGCTTTTCGGACAGGGCTGACTACGAGCAGTACTTC | CASSFSDRADYEQYF
TRBJ1-6 | TRBV20-1 | . | TRBD1 | TGCAGTGCTAGAGATCGGACAGGGGGAGGCCTCCACTTT | CSARDRTGGGLHF
TRBJ1-1 | TRBV20-1 | . | . | TGCAGTGCTAGAGGCAGGGCAGGGAGAAGAGAGACTGAAGCTTTCTTT | CSARGRAGRRETEAFF
TRBJ2-6 | TRBV6-1 | . | TRBD1 | TGTGCCAGCAGTGAACCGGCAGGGGGTAACTCTGGGGCCAACGTCCTGACTTTC | CASSEPAGGNSGANVLTF
TRBJ1-1 | TRBV7-2 | many | TRBD1 | TGTGCCAGCAGGGGACAGCCGAACACTGAAGCTTTCTTT | CASRGQPNTEAFF
TRBJ2-5 | TRBV6-1 | few | . | TGTGCCAGCGATTCGCGCAGGATAACTTTGGAGACCCAGTACTTC | CASDSRRITLETQYF
TRBJ2-7 | TRBV4-2 | . | TRBD2 | TGTGCCAGCAGCCAAGCCCGCGGGAGGAGCTACGAGCAGTACTTC | CASSQARGRSYEQYF